This T cell receptor (beta chain) was sequenced for a study of radiotherapy plus CTLA-4 blockade in lung cancer. About the research overall: Around 18% of patients responded objectively, and about 33% achieved disease control. Notes on the study in general: Reportedly, early blood T cell clone dynamics best predicted response, with interferon-beta. Radiotherapy was combined with ipilimumab, and tumor-derived TCR clones then expanded in blood.

V lost 1 base to trimming and J lost 7 bases; unmatched junction nucleotides: 6. The CDR3 contains 17 residues. Germline V gene sequence: CDR1 SGHKS, CDR2 YYEKEE (reference sequence). The sample holds one count of this clone. Its antigen remains unidentified. Profiled with immunoSEQ multiplex PCR; TCRdb holds only in-frame clones, not every one. Of around 82,000 clones in the sample, under 85% were seen once. V gene TRBV5-5 combines with J gene TRBJ2-2, with TRBD2 matching over 14 bases. The material sequenced was peripheral blood, taken from a patient treated with radiotherapy plus ipilimumab. This TCR derives from a human donor with non-small cell lung cancer who had stable disease on radiotherapy plus ipilimumab. CDR3 nucleotide sequence: TGTGCCAGCAGCTTGTCCGGGACTAGCGGGAGAAACGGGGAGCTGTTTTTT. Residues: CASSLSGTSGRNGELFF.